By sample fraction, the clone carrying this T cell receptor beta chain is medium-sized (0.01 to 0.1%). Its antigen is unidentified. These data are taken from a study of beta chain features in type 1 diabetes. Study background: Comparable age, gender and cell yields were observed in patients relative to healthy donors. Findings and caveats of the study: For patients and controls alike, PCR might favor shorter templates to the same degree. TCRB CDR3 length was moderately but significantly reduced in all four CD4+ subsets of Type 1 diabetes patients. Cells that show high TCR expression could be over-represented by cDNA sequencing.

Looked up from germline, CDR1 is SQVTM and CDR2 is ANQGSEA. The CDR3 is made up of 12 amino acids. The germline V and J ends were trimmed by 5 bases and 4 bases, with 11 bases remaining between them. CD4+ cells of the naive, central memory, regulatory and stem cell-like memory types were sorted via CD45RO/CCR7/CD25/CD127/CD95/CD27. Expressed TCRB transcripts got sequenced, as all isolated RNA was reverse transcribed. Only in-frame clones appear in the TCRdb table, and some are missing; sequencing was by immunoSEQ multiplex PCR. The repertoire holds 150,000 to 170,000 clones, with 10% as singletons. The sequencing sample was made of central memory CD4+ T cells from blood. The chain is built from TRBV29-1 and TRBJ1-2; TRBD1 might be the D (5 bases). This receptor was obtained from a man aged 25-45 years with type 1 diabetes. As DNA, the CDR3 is TGCAGCGTTCTCCCCGGGGGCTATGGCTACACCTTC. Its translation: CSVLPGGYGYTF.